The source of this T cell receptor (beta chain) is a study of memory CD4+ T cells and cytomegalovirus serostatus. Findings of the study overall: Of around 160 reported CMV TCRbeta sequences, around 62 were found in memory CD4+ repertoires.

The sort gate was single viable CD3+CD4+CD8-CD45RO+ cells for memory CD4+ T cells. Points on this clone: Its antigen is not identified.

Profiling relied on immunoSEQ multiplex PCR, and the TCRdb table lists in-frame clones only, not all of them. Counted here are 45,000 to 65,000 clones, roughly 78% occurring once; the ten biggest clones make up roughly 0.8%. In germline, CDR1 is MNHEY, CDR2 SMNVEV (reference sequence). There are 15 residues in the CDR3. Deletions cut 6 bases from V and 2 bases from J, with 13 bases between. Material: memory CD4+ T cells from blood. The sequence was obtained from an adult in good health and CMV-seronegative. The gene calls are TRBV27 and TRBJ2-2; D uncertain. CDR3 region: CASSLRSDNTGELFF. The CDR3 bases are TGTGCCAGCAGCCTCCGGAGCGACAACACCGGGGAGCTGTTTTTT.